The rows below give T cell receptor beta chains drawn from one sample of a study of T cells expressing NK-cell markers. TCRdb reprocessed the 5' RACE reads, with one entry per CDR3 protein and no DNA. In total, the table holds some 340,000 distinct CDR3 sequences. Sample: blood T cells: a sorted CD56 or NKG2C T cell subset, CD4+ or CD8+ T cells, or bulk PBMC T cells (not recorded which). The receptors derive from a man aged 18-70 years in good health. Both conserved end residues are part of each CDR3.

J: TRBJ2-5; V: TRBV11-2; CDR3: CASSLAIRRVAETQYF
J: TRBJ2-7; V: TRBV6-1; CDR3: CASSEQVMAGGYEQYF
J: TRBJ2-7; V: TRBV3-1; CDR3: CASSQDLPQYF
J: TRBJ2-1; V: TRBV18; CDR3: CASSLLQLAGGFSYNEQFF
J: TRBJ1-2; V: TRBV6-1; CDR3: CASSEWQRGNGYTF
J: TRBJ2-3; V: TRBV5-1; CDR3: CASSLGLIGISTDTQYF
J: TRBJ2-5; V: TRBV7-6; CDR3: CASSRGRQETQYF
J: TRBJ2-3; V: TRBV30; CDR3: CAWGEPLAGQYF
J: TRBJ2-5; V: TRBV3-1; CDR3: CASSLGHLPGAETQYF
J: TRBJ2-7; V: TRBV11-2; CDR3: CASGSRGLYTYEQYF
J: TRBJ2-5; V: TRBV20-1; CDR3: CSAWLAGGPGETQYF
J: TRBJ2-4; V: TRBV5-1; CDR3: CASSLGGPEAKNIQYF
J: TRBJ2-5; V: TRBV7-8; CDR3: CASSFLGKGETQYF
J: TRBJ1-2; V: TRBV5-6; CDR3: CASSLALGRGYGYTF
J: TRBJ1-6; V: TRBV15; CDR3: CATSRDRTGNSPLHF
J: TRBJ2-3; V: TRBV25-1; CDR3: CASSTDRGNQYF
J: TRBJ2-5; V: TRBV6-5; CDR3: CASSRNRDRGRETQYF
J: TRBJ1-4; V: TRBV7-8; CDR3: CASSLVRQGREKLFF
J: TRBJ2-4; V: TRBV18; CDR3: CASSADLAKNIQYF
J: TRBJ1-6; V: TRBV20-1; CDR3: CSARQGAISYNSPLHF
J: TRBJ2-7; V: TRBV28; CDR3: CASISFSSGGYEQYF
J: TRBJ2-1; V: TRBV6-5; CDR3: CASSYSWDRVREQFF
J: TRBJ2-1; V: TRBV12-3/TRBV12-4; CDR3: CASRLAGGLFDEQFF
J: TRBJ1-2; V: TRBV15; CDR3: CATSDGIRDRVPRYGYTF
J: TRBJ2-5; V: TRBV5-1; CDR3: CASSFGSRQETQYF
J: TRBJ1-2; V: TRBV7-2; CDR3: CASSVRDRGLYGYTF
J: TRBJ2-1; V: TRBV6-1; CDR3: CASCRTSGSGEQFF
J: TRBJ1-2; V: TRBV6-1; CDR3: CASSEALGTGYGYTF
J: TRBJ2-4; V: TRBV27; CDR3: CASSSKTGVAKNIQYF
J: TRBJ2-1; V: TRBV15; CDR3: CATSRGGSGGAANEQFF
J: TRBJ2-2; V: TRBV29-1; CDR3: CSVETVAGGSTGELFF
J: TRBJ2-4; V: TRBV10-2; CDR3: CASMSPYSSGGVVDIQYF
J: TRBJ2-2; V: TRBV7-9; CDR3: CASSTSGGANPGELFF
J: TRBJ1-1; V: TRBV7-9; CDR3: CASSSRGSPEAFF
J: TRBJ2-2; V: TRBV5-6; CDR3: CASSSDWAGELFF
J: TRBJ2-7; V: TRBV28; CDR3: CASYERASSYEQYF
J: TRBJ1-1; V: TRBV10-3; CDR3: CAISESVRTEAFF
J: TRBJ2-1; V: TRBV12-3/TRBV12-4; CDR3: CASRSTGAREQFF
J: TRBJ2-3; V: TRBV15; CDR3: CATSRDRNIWDTQYF
J: TRBJ2-5; V: TRBV15; CDR3: CATSRTGRGETQYF
J: TRBJ2-5; V: TRBV5-1; CDR3: CASSLRPSGGAELETQYF
J: TRBJ2-2; V: TRBV7-2; CDR3: CASSSSGGAGELFF
J: TRBJ2-2; V: TRBV25-1; CDR3: CASSGTGVGELFF
J: TRBJ2-3; V: TRBV6-5; CDR3: CASGLRFTPQDTQYF
J: TRBJ2-5; V: TRBV25-1; CDR3: CASWTGRTQETQYF
J: TRBJ2-7; V: TRBV20-1; CDR3: CSARDTSGFYEQYF